These 21 T cell receptor beta chains were sequenced from one sample in a study of blood T cell repertoires in COVID-19. Sequencing used immunoSEQ multiplex PCR; TCRdb keeps in-frame clones, though not all of them. The sample has fewer than 200,000 clones; 80% to 90% are singletons. What was sequenced was peripheral blood. The receptor set was obtained from a man aged 50 to 59 with active or convalescent COVID-19.

The chain combines TRBV28 with TRBJ2-5, with 8 nucleotides matching TRBD2. The CDR3 loop spans 15 amino acids. Germline assignment: CDR1 MDHEN and CDR2 SYDVKM. With V trimmed by 4 bases and J by 5 bases, 9 bases remained unmatched. CDR3: CASSSGGPGGETQYF. CDR3 nucleotides: TGTGCCAGCAGTTCAGGAGGGCCGGGGGGGGAGACCCAGTACTTC.

This clone was picked up many times. J is TRBJ2-7 and V is TRBV12-3 or TRBV12-4, with a weak D call TRBD1 (6 bases). The ends were cut back, 6 bases at V and 6 bases at J, with 12 bases in the middle. CDR3 size: 12 residues. The CDR3 spells CASSSAGAEQYF. Here the CDR3 DNA reads TGTGCCAGCAGCTCAGCAGGGGCCGAGCAGTACTTC.

This clone has only a few counts. This chain connects TRBV3-1 (or the pseudogene TRBV3-2) to TRBJ2-2, with 7 bases aligning to TRBD1. Looked up from germline, CDR1 is LGHDT and CDR2 is YNNKEL (reference sequence). V lost 4 bases to trimming and J lost 4 bases; unmatched junction nucleotides: 15. The CDR3 sequence is 18 residues long. This CDR3 reads CASSPTRSARGFTGELFF. CDR3 in DNA: TGTGCCAGCAGCCCCACGCGTTCTGCCAGGGGGTTCACCGGGGAGCTGTTTTTT.

This chain joins TRBV15 and TRBJ1-6, with 8 bases that match TRBD1. Germline V gene data show CDR1 as LNHNV and CDR2 as YYDKDF (reference sequence). The V segment lost 3 bases and the J segment 5 bases; nucleotides outside the gene matches: 0. The CDR3 covers 14 residues. DNA for the CDR3: TGTGCCACCAGCAGGGGACAGGATAATTCACCCCTCCACTTT. Amino acids: CATSRGQDNSPLHF.

The gene calls are TRBV12-5 and TRBJ1-4, with D unclear. Germline V gene sequence: CDR1 LGHNT, CDR2 FRNRAP. This CDR3 spans 13 amino acids. Trimming pared 1 base from V and 10 bases from J, leaving 10 bases between. In nucleotides, the CDR3 is TGTGCTAGTGGTTTGGAGTACAGCGGAAAACTGTTTTTT. Protein product: CASGLEYSGKLFF.

V usage is TRBV18 and J usage is TRBJ2-1, with 11 bases matching TRBD2. There are 14 residues in the CDR3. Germline CDR1 reads KGHSH; CDR2 reads LQKENI. V trimming: 2 bases; J trimming: 7 bases; junction bases outside the gene matches: 1. Here the CDR3 DNA reads TGTGCCAGCTCACCAAGGACTAGCGGGAATGAGCAGTTCTTC. Translating gives CASSPRTSGNEQFF.

The chain is built from TRBV18 and TRBJ2-7, with 7 bases identical to TRBD2. V lost 4 bases and J lost 0; bases outside the gene matches: 6. This CDR3 contains 15 residues. Germline lookup yields CDR1 KGHSH and CDR2 LQKENI. The CDR3 bases are TGTGCCAGCTCACGGGGCGGGGGTACCTCCTACGAGCAGTACTTC. It specifies CASSRGGGTSYEQYF.

J is TRBJ2-1 and V is TRBV30, with 10 bases identical to TRBD2. With V trimmed by 3 bases and J by 1 base, 12 bases remained unmatched. The CDR3 runs 18 residues. Germline CDR1 and CDR2: GTSNPN and SVGIG (reference sequence). The CDR3 bases are TGTGCCTGGAGCCCGAGGCCCGGGACTAGCGTGTCCTACAATGAGCAGTTCTTC. Translated, it gives CAWSPRPGTSVSYNEQFF.

This clone has only one observation. The chain has TRBV4-3 and TRBJ2-3; tentative D call: TRBD2 (5 bases). The germline V and J ends were trimmed by 1 base and 5 bases, with 16 bases remaining between them. The V gene's germline CDR1 is LGHNA and CDR2 YSLEER. The CDR3 contains 16 residues. The CDR3 sequence: CASSQGRTGKGDTQYF. Written as DNA, the CDR3 is TGCGCCAGCAGCCAAGGTAGGACGGGGAAAGGAGATACGCAGTATTTT.

The gene calls are TRBV7-3 and TRBJ2-1; tentative D call: TRBD1 (6 bases). V was cut by 3 bases and J by 9 bases, with 18 bases left in between. This CDR3 spans 15 amino acids. The germline gives CDR1 SGHTA, CDR2 FQGTGA. The CDR3 region has the DNA TGTGCCAGCAGCTTTACAGGGACCGGGGTGGGTGAGCAGTTCTTC. Protein product: CASSFTGTGVGEQFF.

This clone was seen a few times. The chain couples TRBV18 to TRBJ1-6; 9 bases map to TRBD1. The CDR3 length is 16 residues. Per the germline V gene, CDR1 is KGHSH and CDR2 is LQKENI. With V trimmed by 1 base and J by 10 bases, 8 bases remained unmatched. The CDR3: CASSPLRTGETSPLHF. The DNA for the CDR3 is TGTGCCAGCTCACCACTAAGGACAGGGGAAACCTCACCCCTCCACTTT.

The CDR3 sequence is CASSELGGPNTGELFF. In DNA form, the CDR3 reads TGTGCCAGCAGTGAATTGGGGGGACCGAACACCGGGGAGCTGTTTTTT. The V gene is TRBV2, the J gene TRBJ2-2; D perhaps matches TRBD2 (6 bases). CDR1 SNHLY and CDR2 FYNNEI come from the germline V gene. The V end was cut by 2 bases, the J end by 0 bases, with 10 bases between. The CDR3 runs to 16 residues.

This rearrangement joins TRBV18 to TRBJ2-7; 7 bases are shared with TRBD2. The CDR3 contains 14 residues. CDR1 and CDR2 from the germline V gene are KGHSH and LQKENI. Trimming cost V 2 bases and J 4 bases; bases outside gene matches: 5. The CDR3 here is CASSPAERDYEQYF. The DNA of the CDR3 is TGTGCCAGCTCACCAGCAGAGCGGGATTACGAGCAGTACTTC.

CDR3 sequence: CASSYGGQGNEQYF. DNA of the CDR3: TGTGCCAGCAGCTACGGGGGACAGGGTAACGAGCAGTACTTC. The chain carries TRBV7-2 and TRBJ2-7, with TRBD1 identical over 9 bases. This CDR3 contains 14 residues. The germline V gene encodes CDR1 SGHTA and CDR2 FQGNSA. Trimming took 4 bases from V and 5 from J; bases not matched to a gene: 6.

The chain recombines TRBV11-1 with TRBJ2-7; 10 bases align to TRBD1. CDR3 length equals 15 residues. With V trimmed by 7 bases and J by 4 bases, 10 bases remained unmatched. CDR1 and CDR2 from the germline V gene are SGHAT and FQDESV (reference sequence). As DNA, the CDR3 is TGTGCCAGCACTCTCTCTAAGGGACAGGGGTACGAGCAGTACTTC. It encodes CASTLSKGQGYEQYF. Together with reference TRBV11-1 and TRBJ2-7, the CDR3 gives the full variable domain: EAEVAQSPRYKITEKSQAVAFWCDPISGHATLYWYRQILGQGPELLVQFQDESVVDDSQLPKDRFSAERLKGVDSTLKIQPAELGDSAMYLCASTLSKGQGYEQYFGPGTRLTVT.

The rearrangement links TRBV19 to TRBJ2-5; TRBD1 matches 8 bases. Looked up from germline, CDR1 is LNHDA and CDR2 is SQIVND (reference sequence). V was clipped by 7 bases and J by 2 bases; unmatched bases: 9. This CDR3 comprises 15 residues. This CDR3 reads CASKPPDRGQETQYF. Written as DNA, the CDR3 is TGTGCCAGTAAACCCCCCGACAGGGGTCAAGAGACCCAGTACTTC.

This rearrangement joins TRBV6-2 or TRBV6-3 to TRBJ1-3, with D hard to call. Germline values: CDR1 MNHEY, CDR2 SVGEGT. V was clipped by 4 bases and J by 0 bases, with 13 bases between them. This CDR3 comprises 16 residues. The CDR3 region is CASSSPTSNSGNTIYF. In DNA form, the CDR3 reads TGTGCCAGCAGTTCTCCGACTTCTAACTCTGGAAACACCATATATTTT.

The V call is TRBV2, the J call TRBJ1-6; 8 nucleotides align to TRBD1. V was clipped by 6 bases and J by 9 bases; unmatched bases: 10. The CDR3 runs to 15 residues. The germline CDR1 and CDR2 sequences are SNHLY and FYNNEI. The CDR3 coding sequence is TGTGCCAGCAGCCCGACAGGGGTCTTTGGTTCACCCCTCCACTTT. Its protein product is CASSPTGVFGSPLHF. Full variable domain (outside the CDR3, taken from reference TRBV2 and TRBJ1-6): EPEVTQTPSHQVTQMGQEVILRCVPISNHLYFYWYRQILGQKVEFLVSFYNNEISEKSEIFDDQFSVERPDGSNFTLKIRSTKLEDSAMYFCASSPTGVFGSPLHFGNGTRLTVT.

The genes are TRBV29-1 and TRBJ1-4; no definite D call. Germline V gene lookup returns CDR1 SQVTM and CDR2 ANQGSEA. V lost 4 bases, J lost 2 bases, and 8 bases lay in between. The length of the CDR3 is 13 residues. The CDR3 nucleotides are TGCAGCGTTGGCCGGGTTACTAATGAAAAACTGTTTTTT. Protein product: CSVGRVTNEKLFF.

CDR3 protein: CASSPGQGGPANYGYTF. CDR3 in DNA: TGTGCCAGCAGTCCAGGACAGGGGGGACCAGCTAACTATGGCTACACCTTC. This chain uses TRBV6-6 with TRBJ1-2, with 10 bases fitting TRBD1. This CDR3 contains 17 residues. The trim removed 5 bases at V and 0 bases at J, leaving 9 bases unmatched. The germline CDR1 and CDR2 sequences are MNHNY and SVGAGI (reference sequence).

The chain couples TRBV6-4 to TRBJ2-1; D possibly corresponds to TRBD2 (5 bases). The length of the CDR3 is 13 residues. Germline CDR1 MRHNA, CDR2 SNTAGT. V was shortened by 6 bases and J by 6 bases, with 12 bases between the two germline ends. The CDR3: CASSTSEGNEQFF. CDR3 in DNA: TGTGCCAGCAGCACTAGTGAGGGCAATGAGCAGTTCTTC.